The present T cell receptor beta chain was sequenced within a study of chemoradiotherapy in HPV16-positive cancers. About the research overall: Candidate HPV-specific clones and shared TCR motifs came from a couple of HPV16-positive patients. Findings of the study overall: Better recurrence-free survival went with HPV-responsive T-cell expansion in HPV16-positive patients.

This CDR3 has 17 residues. V was clipped by 0 bases and J by 1 base, with 15 bases between them. Germline CDR1 reads LNHNV; CDR2 reads YYDKDF (reference sequence). Repeated repertoire sampling spanned the course of chemoradiotherapy. On this clone itself: The antigen remains unidentified.

Assay used: immunoSEQ multiplex PCR; TCRdb lists only in-frame clones, some missing. The profile covers 29,000 or so clones, with about 91% appearing a single time and under 25% taken by the ten largest. The origin of this receptor is a human donor with HPV-associated anogenital cancer. The J gene is TRBJ2-5, the V gene TRBV15; D perhaps matches TRBD1 (6 bases). The sequenced sample was blood, obtained from a patient who underwent chemoradiotherapy. Here the CDR3 reads CATSRDAMGQTQETQYF. CDR3 sequence (DNA): TGTGCCACCAGCAGAGACGCAATGGGACAAACCCAAGAGACCCAGTACTTC. Full variable domain (remainder filled in from reference TRBV15 and TRBJ2-5): DAMVIQNPRYQVTQFGKPVTLSCSQTLNHNVMYWYQQKSSQAPKLLFHYYDKDFNNEADTPDNFQSRRPNTSFCFLDIRSPGLGDTAMYLCATSRDAMGQTQETQYFGPGTRLLVL.